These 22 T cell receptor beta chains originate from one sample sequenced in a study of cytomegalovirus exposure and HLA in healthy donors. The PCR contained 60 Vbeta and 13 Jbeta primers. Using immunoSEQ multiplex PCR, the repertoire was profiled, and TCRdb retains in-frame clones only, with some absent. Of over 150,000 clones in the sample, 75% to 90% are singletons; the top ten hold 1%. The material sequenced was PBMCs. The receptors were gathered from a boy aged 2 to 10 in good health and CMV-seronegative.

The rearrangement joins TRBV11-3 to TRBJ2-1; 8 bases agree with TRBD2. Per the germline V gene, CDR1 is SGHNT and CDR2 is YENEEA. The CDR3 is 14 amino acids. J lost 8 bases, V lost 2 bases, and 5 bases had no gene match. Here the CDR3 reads CASSLIYGGDEQFF. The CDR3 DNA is TGTGCCAGCAGCTTAATCTACGGGGGGGATGAGCAGTTCTTC. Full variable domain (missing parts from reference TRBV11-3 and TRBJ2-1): EAGVVQSPRYKIIEKKQPVAFWCNPISGHNTLYWYLQNLGQGPELLIRYENEEAVDDSQLPKDRFSAERLKGVDSTLKIQPAELGDSAVYLCASSLIYGGDEQFFGPGTRLTVL.

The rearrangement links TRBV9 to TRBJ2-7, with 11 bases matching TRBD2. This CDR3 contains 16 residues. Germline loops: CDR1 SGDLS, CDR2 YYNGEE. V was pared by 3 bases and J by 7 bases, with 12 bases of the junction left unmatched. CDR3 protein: CASSAGTSGDVGEQYF. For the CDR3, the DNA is TGTGCCAGCAGCGCGGGGACTAGCGGCGATGTGGGGGAGCAGTACTTC.

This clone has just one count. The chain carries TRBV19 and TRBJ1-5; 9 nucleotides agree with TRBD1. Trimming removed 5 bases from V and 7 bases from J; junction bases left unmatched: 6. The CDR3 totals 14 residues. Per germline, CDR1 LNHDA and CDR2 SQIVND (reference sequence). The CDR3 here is CASSATGGGQPQHF. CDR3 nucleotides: TGTGCCAGTAGTGCTACAGGGGGCGGGCAGCCCCAGCATTTT.

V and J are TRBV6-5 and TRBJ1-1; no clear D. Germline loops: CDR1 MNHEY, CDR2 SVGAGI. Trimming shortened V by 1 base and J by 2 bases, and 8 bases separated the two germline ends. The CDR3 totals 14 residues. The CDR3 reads CASSYYQENTEAFF. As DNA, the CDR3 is TGTGCCAGCAGTTACTACCAGGAAAACACTGAAGCTTTCTTT.

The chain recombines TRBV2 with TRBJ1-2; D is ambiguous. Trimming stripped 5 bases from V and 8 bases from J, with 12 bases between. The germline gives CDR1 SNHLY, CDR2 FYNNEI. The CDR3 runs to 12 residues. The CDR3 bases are TGTGCCAGCAGTAGGGAGGTGGGGGGCTACACCTTC. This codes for CASSREVGGYTF. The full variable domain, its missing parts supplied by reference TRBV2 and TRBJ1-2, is EPEVTQTPSHQVTQMGQEVILRCVPISNHLYFYWYRQILGQKVEFLVSFYNNEISEKSEIFDDQFSVERPDGSNFTLKIRSTKLEDSAMYFCASSREVGGYTFGSGTRLTVV.

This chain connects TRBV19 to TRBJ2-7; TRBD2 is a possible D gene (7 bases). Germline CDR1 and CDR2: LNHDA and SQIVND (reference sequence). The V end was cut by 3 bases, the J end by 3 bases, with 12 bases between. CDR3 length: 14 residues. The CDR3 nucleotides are TGTGCCAGTAGTATGGGGGGGCAGGGCTACGAGCAGTACTTC. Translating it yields CASSMGGQGYEQYF.

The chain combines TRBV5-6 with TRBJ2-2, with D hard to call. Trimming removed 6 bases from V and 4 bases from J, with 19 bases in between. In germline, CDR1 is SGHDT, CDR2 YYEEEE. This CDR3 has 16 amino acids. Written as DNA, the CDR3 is TGTGCCAGCACAATCCTAGGCGGCAGACTCACCGGGGAGCTGTTTTTT. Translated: CASTILGGRLTGELFF. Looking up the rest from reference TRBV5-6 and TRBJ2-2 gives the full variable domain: DAGVTQSPTHLIKTRGQQVTLRCSPKSGHDTVSWYQQALGQGPQFIFQYYEEEERQRGNFPDRFSGHQFPNYSSELNVNALLLGDSALYLCASTILGGRLTGELFFGEGSRLTVL.

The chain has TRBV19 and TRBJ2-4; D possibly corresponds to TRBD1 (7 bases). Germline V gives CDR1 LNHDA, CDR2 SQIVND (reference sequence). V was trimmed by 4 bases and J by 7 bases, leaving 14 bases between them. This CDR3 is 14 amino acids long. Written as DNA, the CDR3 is TGTGCCAGTAGTAGGTCGGGGGACAGTAACATTCAGTACTTC. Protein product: CASSRSGDSNIQYF.

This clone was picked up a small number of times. This CDR3 is CASSGDYHNEQFF. The CDR3 DNA reads TGTGCCAGCAGCGGGGACTACCACAATGAGCAGTTCTTC. The J gene is TRBJ2-1, the V gene TRBV9; 7 bases match TRBD2. Germline CDR1 is SGDLS and CDR2 is YYNGEE. Trimming at V came to 3 bases and at J to 5 bases, leaving 2 bases not matched to a gene. There are 13 residues in the CDR3.

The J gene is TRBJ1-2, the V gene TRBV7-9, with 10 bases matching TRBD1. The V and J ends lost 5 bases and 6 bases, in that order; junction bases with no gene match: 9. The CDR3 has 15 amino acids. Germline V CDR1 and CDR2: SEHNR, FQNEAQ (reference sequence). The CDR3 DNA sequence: TGTGCCAGCAGCCCACAAACGACAGGGGGCCATGGCTACACCTTC. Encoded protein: CASSPQTTGGHGYTF.

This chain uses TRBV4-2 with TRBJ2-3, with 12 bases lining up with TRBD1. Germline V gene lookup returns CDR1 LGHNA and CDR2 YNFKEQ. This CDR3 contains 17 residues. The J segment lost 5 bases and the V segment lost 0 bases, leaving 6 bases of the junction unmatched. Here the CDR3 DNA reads TGTGCCAGCAGCCAAGAGGGGGACAGGGGGCGGGTAGATACGCAGTATTTT. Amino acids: CASSQEGDRGRVDTQYF.

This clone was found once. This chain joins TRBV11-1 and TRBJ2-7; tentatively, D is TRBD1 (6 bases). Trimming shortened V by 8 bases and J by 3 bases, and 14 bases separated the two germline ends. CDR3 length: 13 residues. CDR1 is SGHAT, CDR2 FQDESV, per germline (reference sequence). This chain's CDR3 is CASSRDTDYEQYF. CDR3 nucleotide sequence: TGTGCCAGCTCTAGGGACACAGACTACGAGCAGTACTTC.

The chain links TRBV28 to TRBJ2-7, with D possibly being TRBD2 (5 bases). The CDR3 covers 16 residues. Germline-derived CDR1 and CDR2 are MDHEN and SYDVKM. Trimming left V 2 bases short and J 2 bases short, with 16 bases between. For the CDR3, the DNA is TGTGCCAGCAGTTTACCTGAGGGTCGTCCAGCCTACGAGCAGTACGTC. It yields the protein CASSLPEGRPAYEQYV.

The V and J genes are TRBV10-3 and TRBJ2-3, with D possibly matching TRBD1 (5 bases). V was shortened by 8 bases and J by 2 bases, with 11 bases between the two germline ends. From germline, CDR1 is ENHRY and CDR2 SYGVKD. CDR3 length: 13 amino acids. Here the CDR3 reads CAIGEQVTDTQYF. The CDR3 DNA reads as TGTGCCATCGGGGAACAGGTCACAGATACGCAGTATTTT.

As DNA, the CDR3 is TGCGCCAGCAGCCAAGACGTAGGCAGGGGATATAATTCACCCCTCCACTTT. Amino acids: CASSQDVGRGYNSPLHF. The chain recombines TRBV4-1 with TRBJ1-6, with D perhaps matching TRBD1 (6 bases). From germline, CDR1 is MGHRA and CDR2 YSYEKL. V lost 0 bases and J 4 bases, leaving 13 bases between the germline ends. The CDR3 is made up of 17 amino acids.

The CDR3: CASSLRGIKETQYF. CDR3 DNA: TGCGCCAGCAGCTTGCGGGGTATCAAGGAGACCCAGTACTTC. J is TRBJ2-5 and V is TRBV5-1; D is possibly TRBD2 (5 bases). V lost 1 base to trimming and J lost 5 bases, with 12 bases between them. CDR1 is SGHRS and CDR2 is YFSETQ in the germline V gene. The CDR3 runs to 14 residues. The variable domain in full, completed from reference TRBV5-1 and TRBJ2-5, reads KAGVTQTPRYLIKTRGQQVTLSCSPISGHRSVSWYQQTPGQGLQFLFEYFSETQRNKGNFPGRFSGRQFSNSRSEMNVSTLELGDSALYLCASSLRGIKETQYFGPGTRLLVL.

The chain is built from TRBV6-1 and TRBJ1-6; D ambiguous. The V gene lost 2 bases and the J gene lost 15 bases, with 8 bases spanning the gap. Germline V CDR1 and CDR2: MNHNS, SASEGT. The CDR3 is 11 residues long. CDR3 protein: CASSEYRVLHF. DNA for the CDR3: TGTGCCAGCAGTGAATATCGGGTCCTCCACTTT.

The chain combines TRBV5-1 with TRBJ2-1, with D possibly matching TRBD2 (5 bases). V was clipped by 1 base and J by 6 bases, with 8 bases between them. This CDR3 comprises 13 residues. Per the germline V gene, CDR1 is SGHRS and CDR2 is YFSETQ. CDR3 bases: TGCGCCAGCAGCTTGATCGAGGGCAATGAGCAGTTCTTC. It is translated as CASSLIEGNEQFF.

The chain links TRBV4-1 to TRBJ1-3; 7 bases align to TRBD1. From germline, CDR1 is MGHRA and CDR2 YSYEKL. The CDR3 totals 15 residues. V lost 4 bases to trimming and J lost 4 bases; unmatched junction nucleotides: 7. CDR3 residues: CASSPAGGLGNTIYF. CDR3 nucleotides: TGCGCCAGCAGCCCCGCAGGGGGGCTAGGAAACACCATATATTTT.

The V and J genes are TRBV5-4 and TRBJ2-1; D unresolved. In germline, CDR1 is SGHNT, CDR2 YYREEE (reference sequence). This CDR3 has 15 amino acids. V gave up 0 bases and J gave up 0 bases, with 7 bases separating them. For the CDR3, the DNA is TGTGCCAGCAGCTTGGAAAGAGGCTCCTACAATGAGCAGTTCTTC. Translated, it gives CASSLERGSYNEQFF.

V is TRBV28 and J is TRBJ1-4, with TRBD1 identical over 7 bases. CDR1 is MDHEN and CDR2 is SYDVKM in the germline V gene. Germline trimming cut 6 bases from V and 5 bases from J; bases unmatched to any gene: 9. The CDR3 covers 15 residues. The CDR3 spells CASRSEQGWNEKLFF. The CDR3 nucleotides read TGTGCCAGCAGGAGTGAACAGGGGTGGAATGAAAAACTGTTTTTT.

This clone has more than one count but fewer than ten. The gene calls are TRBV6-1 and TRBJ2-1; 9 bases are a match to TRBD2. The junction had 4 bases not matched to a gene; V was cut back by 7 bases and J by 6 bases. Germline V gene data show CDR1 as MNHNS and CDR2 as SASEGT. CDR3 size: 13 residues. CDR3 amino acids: CASTSGEINEQFF. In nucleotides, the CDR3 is TGTGCCAGCACTAGCGGGGAGATCAATGAGCAGTTCTTC.